The T cell receptor beta chain under discussion was sequenced for a study of cytomegalovirus exposure and HLA in healthy donors. Turning to the study itself: The Caucasian-associated ancestry cluster contained roughly four fifths of the approximately 420 genotyped donors. Broader study findings: Clonal expansion was found to be greater in HLA-associated TCR beta chains than in equally common others in a later analysis. An ancestry cluster, one associated with Asian ancestry, reportedly showed fewer N-insertions than the roughly 670-donor mean in a later analysis.

This CDR3 has 15 amino acids. The germline V gene has CDR1 MGHDK and CDR2 SYGVNS. It was with 60 Vbeta and 13 Jbeta primers that the PCR ran. The table came from immunoSEQ multiplex PCR; TCRdb's copy has only in-frame clones and leaves some out. Counted here are roughly 180,000 clones, approximately 88% occurring once; the ten biggest clones make up 1.2%. A remark on this clone: Its specificity is not known.

The TCR sequence derives from a boy aged 2 to 9 in good health and CMV-seronegative. Sequenced input: PBMCs. The V call is TRBV25-1, the J call TRBJ1-1; the match to TRBD1 covers 10 bases. The CDR3 region is CASREDRGQDTEAFF. In DNA, the CDR3 is TGTGCTTCTCGTGAAGACAGGGGGCAGGACACTGAAGCTTTCTTT. The full variable domain, in which reference TRBV25-1 and TRBJ1-1 provide the parts outside the CDR3, is EADIYQTPRYLVIGTGKKITLECSQTMGHDKMYWYQQDPGMELHLIHYSYGVNSTEKGDLSSESTVSRIRTEHFPLTLESARPSHTSQYLCASREDRGQDTEAFFGQGTRLTVV.